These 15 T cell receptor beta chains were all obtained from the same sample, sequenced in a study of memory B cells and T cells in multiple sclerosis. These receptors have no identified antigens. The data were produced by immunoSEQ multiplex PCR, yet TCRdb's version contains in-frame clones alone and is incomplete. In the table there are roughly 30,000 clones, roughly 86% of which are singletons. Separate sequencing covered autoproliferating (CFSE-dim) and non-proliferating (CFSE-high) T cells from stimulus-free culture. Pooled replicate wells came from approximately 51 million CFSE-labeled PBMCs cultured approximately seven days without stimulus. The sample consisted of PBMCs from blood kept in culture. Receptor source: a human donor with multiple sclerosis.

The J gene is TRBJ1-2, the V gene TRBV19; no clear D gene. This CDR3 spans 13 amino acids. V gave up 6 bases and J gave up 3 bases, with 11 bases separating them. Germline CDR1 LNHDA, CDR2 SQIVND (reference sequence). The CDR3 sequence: CASRGLLDYGYTF. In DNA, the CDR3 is TGTGCCAGTAGGGGTCTATTGGACTATGGCTACACCTTC.

This chain's CDR3 is CASSSPDRGNTGELFF. In DNA form, the CDR3 reads TGTGCCAGCAGTTCCCCTGACAGGGGTAACACCGGGGAGCTGTTTTTT. The chain recombines TRBV6-5 with TRBJ2-2; 8 bases line up with TRBD1. CDR3 length: 16 amino acids. V shed 4 bases, J shed 2 bases, and the junction held 6 bases outside the gene matches. The V gene's germline CDR1 is MNHEY and CDR2 SVGAGI.

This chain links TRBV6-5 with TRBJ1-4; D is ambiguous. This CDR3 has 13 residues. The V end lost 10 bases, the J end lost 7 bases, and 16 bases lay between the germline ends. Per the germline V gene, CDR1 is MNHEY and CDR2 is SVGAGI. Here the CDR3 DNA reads TGTGCCACTAGGGAGTTAGCTTCTGAAAAACTGTTTTTT. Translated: CATRELASEKLFF.

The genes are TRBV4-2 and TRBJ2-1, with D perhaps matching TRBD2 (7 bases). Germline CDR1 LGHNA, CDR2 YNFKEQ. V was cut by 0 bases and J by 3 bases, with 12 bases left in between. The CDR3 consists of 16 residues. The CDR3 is CASSQEPRGLYNEQFF. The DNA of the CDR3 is TGTGCCAGCAGCCAAGAGCCGCGGGGGCTCTACAATGAGCAGTTCTTC.

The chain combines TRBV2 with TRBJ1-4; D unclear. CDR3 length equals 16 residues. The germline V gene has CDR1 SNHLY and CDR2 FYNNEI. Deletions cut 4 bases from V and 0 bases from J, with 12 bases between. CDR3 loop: CASSVAGRATNEKLFF. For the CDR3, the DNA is TGTGCCAGCAGTGTTGCCGGGAGGGCAACTAATGAAAAACTGTTTTTT.

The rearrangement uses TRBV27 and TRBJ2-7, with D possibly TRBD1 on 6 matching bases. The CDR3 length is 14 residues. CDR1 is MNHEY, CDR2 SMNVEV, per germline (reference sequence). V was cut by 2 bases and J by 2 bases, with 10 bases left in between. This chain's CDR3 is CASSLRRGTYEQYF. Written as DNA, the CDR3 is TGTGCCAGCAGTTTACGAAGGGGGACCTACGAGCAGTACTTC.

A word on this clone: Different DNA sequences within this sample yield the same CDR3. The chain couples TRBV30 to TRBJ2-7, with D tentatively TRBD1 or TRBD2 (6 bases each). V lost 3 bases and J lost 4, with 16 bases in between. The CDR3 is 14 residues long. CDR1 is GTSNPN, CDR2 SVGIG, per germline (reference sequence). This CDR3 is CAWRRWGAGYEQYF. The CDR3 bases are TGTGCCTGGAGGAGGTGGGGGGCAGGGTACGAGCAGTACTTC. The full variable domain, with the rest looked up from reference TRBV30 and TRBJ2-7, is SQTIHQWPATLVQPVGSPLSLECTVEGTSNPNLYWYRQAAGRGLQLLFYSVGIGQISSEVPQNLSASRPQDRQFILSSKKLLLSDSGFYLCAWRRWGAGYEQYFGPGTRLTVT.

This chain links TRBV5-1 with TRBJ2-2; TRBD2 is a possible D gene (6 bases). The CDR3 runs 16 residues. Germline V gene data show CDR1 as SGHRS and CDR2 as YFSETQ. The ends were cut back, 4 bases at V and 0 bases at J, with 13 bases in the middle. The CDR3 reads CASSPGLLPNTGELFF. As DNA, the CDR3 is TGCGCCAGCAGCCCGGGACTGTTACCGAACACCGGGGAGCTGTTTTTT.

CDR3 DNA sequence: TGTGCCAGCAGCCTAACAGGGGACCACGAGCAGTACTTC. Translation gives CASSLTGDHEQYF. The chain joins TRBV7-9 to TRBJ2-7; 7 nucleotides align to TRBD1. The V gene end was trimmed by 5 bases and the J gene end by 5 bases; junction bases not matched to a gene: 6. CDR3 length equals 13 residues. CDR1 is SEHNR, CDR2 FQNEAQ, per germline (reference sequence).

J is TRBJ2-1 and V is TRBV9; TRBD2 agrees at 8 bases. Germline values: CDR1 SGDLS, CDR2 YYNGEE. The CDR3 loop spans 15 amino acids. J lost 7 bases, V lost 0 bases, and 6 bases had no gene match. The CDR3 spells CASSVGEREINEQFF. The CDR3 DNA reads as TGTGCCAGCAGCGTAGGGGAGCGGGAGATAAATGAGCAGTTCTTC.

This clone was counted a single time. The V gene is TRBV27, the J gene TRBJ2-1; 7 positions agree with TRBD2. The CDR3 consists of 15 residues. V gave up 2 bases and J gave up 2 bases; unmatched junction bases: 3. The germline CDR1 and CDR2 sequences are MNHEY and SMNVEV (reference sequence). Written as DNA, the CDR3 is TGTGCCAGCAGTTTAAACGCGGGGGCCTACAATGAGCAGTTCTTC. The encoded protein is CASSLNAGAYNEQFF.

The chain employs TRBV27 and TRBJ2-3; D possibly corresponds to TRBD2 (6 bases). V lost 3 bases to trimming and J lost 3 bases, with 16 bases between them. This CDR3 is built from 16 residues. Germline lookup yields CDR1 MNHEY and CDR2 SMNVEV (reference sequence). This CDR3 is CASSFSGLQVTDTQYF. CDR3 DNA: TGTGCCAGCAGTTTTTCGGGACTCCAGGTTACAGATACGCAGTATTTT.

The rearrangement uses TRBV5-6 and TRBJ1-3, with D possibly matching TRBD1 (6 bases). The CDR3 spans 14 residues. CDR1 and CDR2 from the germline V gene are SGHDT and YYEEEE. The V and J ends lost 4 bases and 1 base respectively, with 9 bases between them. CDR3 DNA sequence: TGTGCCAGCAGCACAGGGATGTCTGGAAACACCATATATTTT. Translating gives CASSTGMSGNTIYF.

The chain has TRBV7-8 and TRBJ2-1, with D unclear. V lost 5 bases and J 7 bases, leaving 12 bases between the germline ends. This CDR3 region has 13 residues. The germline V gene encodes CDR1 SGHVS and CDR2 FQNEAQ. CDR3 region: CASSPQVRNEQFF. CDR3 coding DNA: TGTGCCAGCAGCCCCCAAGTCAGGAATGAGCAGTTCTTC.

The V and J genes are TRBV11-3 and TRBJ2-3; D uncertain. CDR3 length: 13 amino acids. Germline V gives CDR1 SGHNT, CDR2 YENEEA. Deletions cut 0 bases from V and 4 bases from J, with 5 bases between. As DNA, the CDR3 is TGTGCCAGCAGCTTAGATCTAGCAGATACGCAGTATTTT. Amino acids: CASSLDLADTQYF.